A selection of T cell receptor beta chains follows, all from one sample in a study of cytomegalovirus exposure and HLA in healthy donors. Data came from immunoSEQ multiplex PCR; TCRdb stores just in-frame clones and leaves some out. This table holds about 200,000 clones, roughly 80% found once. Sequenced sample: PBMCs. Source of these receptors: a man aged 30-40 years in good health and CMV-seronegative. Each CDR3 is given with its conserved first and last residue. The D gene is left open where the match is weak. Size is omitted from some rows. Given values are once, few, many or a class for expanded clones.

v_gene	j_gene	abundance	d_gene	CDR3aa	CDR3nt
TRBV5-4	TRBJ2-3	-	TRBD2	CASSRTRGAGSDTQYF	TGTGCCAGCAGCCGGACTAGAGGGGCGGGCTCAGATACGCAGTATTTT
TRBV5-1	TRBJ1-1	-	TRBD1	CASSVTGGVNTEAFF	TGCGCCAGCAGCGTAACAGGGGGCGTAAACACTGAAGCTTTCTTT
TRBV21-1	TRBJ1-3	-	-	CASSKARRGGNTIYF	TGTGCCAGCAGCAAAGCGCGCCGCGGTGGAAACACCATATATTTT
TRBV6-6	TRBJ1-2	-	TRBD1	CASTDRADYGYTF	TGTGCCAGCACAGACAGGGCAGACTATGGCTACACCTTC
TRBV27	TRBJ2-6	-	TRBD1	CASRPGQGFSGANVLTF	TGTGCCAGCAGACCGGGACAGGGTTTCTCTGGGGCCAACGTCCTGACTTTC
TRBV27	TRBJ2-4	-	TRBD2	CASSSRGGAKNIQYF	TGTGCCAGCTCGAGCCGCGGGGGAGCCAAAAACATTCAGTACTTC
TRBV4-3	TRBJ2-5	-	TRBD1	CASSLRQGAYETQYF	TGCGCCAGCAGCCTACGACAGGGGGCTTATGAGACCCAGTACTTC
TRBV5-6	TRBJ1-1	-	-	CASSYRGGTEAFF	TGTGCCAGCAGCTACCGGGGGGGCACTGAAGCTTTCTTT
TRBV7-2	TRBJ2-5	-	TRBD2	CASSSIAGGTGETQYF	TGTGCCAGCAGCTCCATAGCGGGGGGGACCGGGGAGACCCAGTACTTC
TRBV14	TRBJ2-1	few	-	CASRSRGTPYNEQFF	TGTGCCAGCCGCTCACGGGGGACCCCCTACAATGAGCAGTTCTTC
TRBV7-9	TRBJ2-2	-	-	CASPENTGELFF	TGTGCCAGCCCAGAGAACACCGGGGAGCTGTTTTTT
TRBV5-1	TRBJ2-5	-	-	CASTPAGRETQYF	TGCGCCAGCACGCCGGCAGGGCGAGAGACCCAGTACTTC
TRBV28	TRBJ2-3	-	-	CASSLQGTQYF	TGTGCCAGCAGTTTACAGGGGACGCAGTATTTT
TRBV5-8	TRBJ1-5	few	-	CASSLRSGGIGAQHF	TGTGCCAGCAGCCTCCGGTCAGGAGGCATTGGGGCCCAGCATTTT
TRBV5-8	TRBJ1-2	-	-	CASSLAGREGDGYTF	TGTGCCAGCAGCTTGGCCGGCAGGGAAGGAGATGGCTACACCTTC
TRBV18	TRBJ2-1	once	TRBD1	CASSLDRRNEQFF	TGTGCCAGCTCGCTGGACAGGAGGAATGAGCAGTTCTTC
TRBV7-3	TRBJ2-2	-	TRBD2	CASSLSGGFGSTGELFF	TGTGCCAGCAGCTTAAGCGGGGGGTTTGGTAGCACCGGGGAGCTGTTTTTT
TRBV10-2	TRBJ2-5	few	-	CASSFFREETQYF	TGCGCCAGCAGTTTCTTCAGGGAAGAGACCCAGTACTTC
TRBV7-8	TRBJ1-2	-	TRBD1	CASSQEPGQLNYGYTF	TGTGCCAGCAGCCAAGAGCCGGGACAGCTTAACTATGGCTACACCTTC
TRBV5-1	TRBJ2-7	-	TRBD1	CASSLGPRDRVTYEQYF	TGCGCCAGCAGCTTGGGGCCGCGGGACAGGGTCACCTACGAGCAGTACTTC
TRBV11-2	TRBJ2-3	once	TRBD1	CASSFGDRATDTQYF	TGTGCCAGCAGCTTTGGGGACAGGGCCACAGATACGCAGTATTTT
TRBV5-1	TRBJ1-1	-	-	CASSPGTLRNTEAFF	TGCGCCAGCAGTCCCGGGACATTAAGGAACACTGAAGCTTTCTTT
TRBV9	TRBJ1-2	-	-	CASSQVRGGYTF	TGTGCCAGCAGCCAAGTCAGGGGAGGCTACACCTTC
TRBV7-9	TRBJ2-3	-	-	CASSLAPLGPPYF	TGTGCCAGCAGCTTAGCGCCTCTAGGTCCCCCGTATTTT
TRBV4-2	TRBJ2-3	-	-	CASSQEAKPRTDTQYF	TGTGCCAGCAGCCAAGAAGCTAAACCCCGCACAGATACGCAGTATTTT
TRBV19	TRBJ2-6	-	TRBD1	CASSRDSSSGANVLTF	TGTGCCAGTAGTCGGGACAGCTCATCTGGGGCCAACGTCCTGACTTTC
TRBV6-5	TRBJ2-3	-	TRBD2	CAASRGVSTDTQYF	TGTGCCGCCTCGCGGGGGGTTAGCACAGATACGCAGTATTTT
TRBV5-1	TRBJ1-4	few	TRBD1	CASSLGRTGSIGTNEKLFF	TGCGCCAGCAGCTTGGGGCGGACAGGGTCGATTGGAACTAATGAAAAACTGTTTTTT
TRBV6-1	TRBJ1-1	few	TRBD1	CASRGQPEAFF	TGTGCCAGCAGGGGACAGCCTGAAGCTTTCTTT
TRBV7-2	TRBJ2-7	-	TRBD1	CASSLPRPGQGSEQYF	TGTGCCAGCAGCTTACCACGGCCGGGACAGGGCTCAGAGCAGTACTTC
TRBV27	TRBJ2-5	-	TRBD1	CASSTITQGALRETQYF	TGTGCCAGCAGTACCATAACACAGGGGGCGCTCCGAGAGACCCAGTACTTC
TRBV25-1	TRBJ1-4	-	TRBD1	CASSEYRTGNEKLFF	TGTGCCAGCAGTGAATATAGGACAGGCAATGAAAAACTGTTTTTT
TRBV7-9	TRBJ2-7	few	-	CASSLTDSYEQYF	TGTGCCAGCAGCCTGACAGATTCCTACGAGCAGTACTTC
TRBV5-6	TRBJ1-1	few	TRBD1	CASSAAQGMSWTEAFF	TGTGCCAGCAGCGCGGCACAGGGGATGAGCTGGACTGAAGCTTTCTTT